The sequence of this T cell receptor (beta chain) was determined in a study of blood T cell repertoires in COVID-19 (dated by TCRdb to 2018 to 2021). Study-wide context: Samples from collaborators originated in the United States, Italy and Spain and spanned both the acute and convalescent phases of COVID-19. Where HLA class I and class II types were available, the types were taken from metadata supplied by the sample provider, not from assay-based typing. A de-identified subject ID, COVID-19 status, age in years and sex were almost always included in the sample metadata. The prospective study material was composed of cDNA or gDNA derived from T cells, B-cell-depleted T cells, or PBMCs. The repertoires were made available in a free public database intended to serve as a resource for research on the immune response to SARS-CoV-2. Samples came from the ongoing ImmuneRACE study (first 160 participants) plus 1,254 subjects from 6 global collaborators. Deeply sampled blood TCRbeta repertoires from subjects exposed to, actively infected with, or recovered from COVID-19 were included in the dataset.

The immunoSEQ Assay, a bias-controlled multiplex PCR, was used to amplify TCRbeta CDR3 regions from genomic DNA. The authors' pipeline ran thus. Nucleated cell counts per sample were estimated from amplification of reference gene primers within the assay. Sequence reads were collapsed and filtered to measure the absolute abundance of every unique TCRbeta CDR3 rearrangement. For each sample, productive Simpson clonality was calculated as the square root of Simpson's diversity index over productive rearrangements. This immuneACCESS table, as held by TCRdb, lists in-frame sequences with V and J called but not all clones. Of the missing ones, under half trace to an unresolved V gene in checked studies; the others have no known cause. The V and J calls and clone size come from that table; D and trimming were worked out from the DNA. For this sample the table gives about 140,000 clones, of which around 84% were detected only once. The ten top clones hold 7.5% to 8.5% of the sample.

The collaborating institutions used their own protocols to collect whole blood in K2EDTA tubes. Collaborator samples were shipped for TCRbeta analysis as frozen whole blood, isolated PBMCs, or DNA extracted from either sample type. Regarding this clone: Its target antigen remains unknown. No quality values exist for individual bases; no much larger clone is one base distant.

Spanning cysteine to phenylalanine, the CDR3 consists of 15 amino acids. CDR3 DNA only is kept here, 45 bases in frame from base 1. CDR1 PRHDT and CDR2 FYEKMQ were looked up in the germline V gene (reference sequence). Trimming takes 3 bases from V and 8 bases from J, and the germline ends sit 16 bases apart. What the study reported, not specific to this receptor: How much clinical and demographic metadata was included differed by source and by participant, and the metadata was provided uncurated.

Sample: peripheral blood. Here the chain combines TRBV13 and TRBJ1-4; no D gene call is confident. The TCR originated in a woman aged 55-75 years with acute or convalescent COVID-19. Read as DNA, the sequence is TGTGCCAGCAGCTTGAATTTAGCTGTTCAGGAAAAACTGTTTTTT. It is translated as CASSLNLAVQEKLFF.